The next 2 T cell receptor beta chains were all read from a single sample in a study of T cells after yellow fever vaccination. TCRdb reprocessed the 5' RACE reads with MiXCR, giving one entry per CDR3 protein. The table records around 600,000 distinct CDR3 sequences, approximately 13% of them present only once. The starting material was PBMCs, obtained on the day of the yellow fever booster vaccination. The receptors derive from a man aged 25-45 years who received the YFV17D yellow fever vaccine.

The genes are TRBV6-2 or TRBV6-3 and TRBJ2-1; possibly TRBD2 for D (6 bases). V was cut by 6 bases and J by 7 bases, with 16 bases left in between. The CDR3 contains 14 residues. CDR1 is MNHEY and CDR2 is SVGEGT in the germline V gene. The CDR3 spells CASSETRIGNEQFF. CDR3 nucleotides: TGTGCCAGCAGCGAGACTAGGATAGGAAATGAGCAGTTCTTC.

This clonotype was observed many times. The rearrangement uses TRBV4-2 and TRBJ2-1, with D hard to call. V lost 0 bases to trimming and J lost 2 bases, with 5 bases between them. Germline CDR1 reads LGHNA; CDR2 reads YNFKEQ. The CDR3 spans 14 residues. In nucleotides, the CDR3 is TGTGCCAGCAGCCAAGATGAAGCCTACAATGAGCAGTTCTTC. Amino acid sequence: CASSQDEAYNEQFF.